This entry lists 10 T cell receptor beta chains sequenced from one sample in a study of high-grade serous ovarian cancer treatment subgroups. Tumor samples were taken before definitive surgery or chemotherapy. Assay: immunoSEQ multiplex PCR; the TCRdb copy retains only in-frame clones and omits some. The sample consists of 15,000 or so clones, 85% to 90% of them appearing once. The sequenced material came from tumor tissue. The origin of the receptors is a human donor with high-grade serous ovarian cancer.

This clone is a singleton in its sample. The chain joins TRBV2 to TRBJ2-7; tentative D call: TRBD1 (6 bases). This CDR3 contains 14 residues. Germline CDR1 SNHLY, CDR2 FYNNEI. The V gene lost 5 bases and the J gene lost 6 bases, with 17 bases spanning the gap. CDR3 amino acids: CASSPPGHGSEQYF. CDR3 DNA sequence: TGTGCCAGCAGTCCTCCGGGACACGGTAGCGAGCAGTACTTC.

The chain combines TRBV7-9 with TRBJ1-5, with D possibly matching TRBD1 (5 bases). The CDR3 is 15 residues long. CDR1 is SEHNR, CDR2 FQNEAQ, per germline (reference sequence). V shed 6 bases and J shed 0 bases, with 12 bases lying between them. This CDR3 reads CASSLSGFSNQPQHF. The DNA for the CDR3 is TGTGCCAGCAGTTTATCAGGGTTTAGCAATCAGCCCCAGCATTTT.

This clone has just one count. The rearrangement uses TRBV18 and TRBJ2-2, with a weak D call TRBD2 (5 bases). V shed 3 bases and J shed 6 bases, with 11 bases lying between them. Germline V gene lookup returns CDR1 KGHSH and CDR2 LQKENI. The CDR3 is made up of 14 amino acids. DNA of the CDR3: TGTGCCAGCTCACCTATGAGAGGGCCCGGGGAGCTGTTTTTT. The encoded protein is CASSPMRGPGELFF.

Comments on this clone: One end of the junction varies from germline; a read error may be responsible. The chain uses TRBV7-7 and TRBJ2-1, with TRBD2 identical over 13 bases. The CDR3 has 15 amino acids. Germline V gene lookup returns CDR1 SSHAT and CDR2 FNYEAQ (reference sequence). The CDR3 sequence: CASSLGLAGAQEQFF. The CDR3 DNA reads TGTGCTAGCAGCTTAGGACTAGCGGGGGCTCAGGAGCAGTTCTTC. Based on the CDR3 plus reference TRBV7-7 and TRBJ2-1, the full variable domain is GAGVSQSPRYKVTKRGQDVTLRCDPISSHATLYWYQQALGQGPEFLTYFNYEAQPDKSGLPSDRFSAERPEGSISTLTIQRTEQRDSAMYRCASSLGLAGAQEQFFGPGTRLTVL.

This clone has only one observation. This chain connects TRBV9 to TRBJ1-5; D is undetermined. This CDR3 is built from 15 residues. The V and J ends lost 4 bases and 4 bases respectively, with 15 bases between them. Germline loops: CDR1 SGDLS, CDR2 YYNGEE. The CDR3 is CASSPSSGRNQPQHF. The CDR3 nucleotides are TGTGCCAGCAGCCCCAGCTCTGGGAGAAATCAGCCCCAGCATTTT.

This clone appeared once. The V call is TRBV6-6, the J call TRBJ1-3; possibly TRBD1 for D (6 bases). V dropped 7 bases and J dropped 9 bases, with 25 bases sitting between them. CDR3 size: 16 residues. Per germline, CDR1 MNHNY and CDR2 SVGAGI (reference sequence). The CDR3 sequence is CASMGGRGRVRGTIYF. The CDR3 DNA follows: TGTGCCAGCATGGGGGGCCGCGGCAGGGTCAGAGGCACCATATATTTT.

CDR3: CASSTQGAYNEQFF. The CDR3, as DNA: TGTGCCAGCAGCACCCAGGGAGCCTACAATGAGCAGTTCTTC. The chain couples TRBV7-2 to TRBJ2-1; D possibly uses TRBD1 or TRBD2 (5 bases each). V dropped 5 bases and J dropped 2 bases, with 10 bases sitting between them. The length of the CDR3 is 14 residues. CDR1 is SGHTA and CDR2 is FQGNSA in the germline V gene. The complete variable domain, with remaining parts taken from reference TRBV7-2 and TRBJ2-1, reads GAGVSQSPSNKVTEKGKDVELRCDPISGHTALYWYRQSLGQGLEFLIYFQGNSAPDKSGLPSDRFSAERTGGSVSTLTIQRTQQEDSAVYLCASSTQGAYNEQFFGPGTRLTVL.

The rearrangement joins TRBV11-3 to TRBJ2-1; no clear D. Germline CDR1 is SGHNT and CDR2 is YENEEA. The CDR3 has 13 amino acids. V lost 3 bases to trimming and J lost 7 bases, with 10 bases between them. In nucleotides, the CDR3 is TGTGCCAGCAGCTTTTTGCGAGGAAATGAGCAGTTCTTC. It is translated as CASSFLRGNEQFF.

V usage is TRBV2 and J usage is TRBJ2-5, with TRBD2 matching over 7 bases. The better agreement between TRBJ2-7 and the DNA end casts doubt on the J call. Looked up from germline, CDR1 is SNHLY and CDR2 is FYNNEI. The CDR3 runs to 15 residues. In DNA, the CDR3 is TGTGCCAGCAGTGATATGGCTAGCGGAAACTACGAGCAGTACTTC. Translated, it gives CASSDMASGNYEQYF.

The genes are TRBV10-3 and TRBJ1-2, with a tentative D call TRBD1 (6 bases). Per the germline V gene, CDR1 is ENHRY and CDR2 is SYGVKD. V was shortened by 6 bases and J by 5 bases, with 13 bases between the two germline ends. The CDR3 runs 13 residues. The CDR3 here is CAISSPQGYGYTF. The CDR3 DNA follows: TGTGCCATCAGCTCACCCCAGGGGTATGGCTACACCTTC.